This passage covers 13 T cell receptor beta chains from one sample sequenced in a study of vaccination and CD4 T cells after COVID-19. Antigens for these TCRs are unknown. Treatment defined: approximately 9-day PBMC culture with coronavirus spike peptide pools or control peptides (ViraFEST assay). Gathering of the CD4+ T cells, from the unexposed donor, took place before the COVID-19 pandemic (2011-2018). Sequencing of the DNA from cultured CD4+ T cells was carried out with the Oncomine TCR Beta short-read assay. Once CD4+ T cells had been cultured, genomic DNA was extracted from them. TCRdb re-called the PCR reads with MiXCR, one entry per CDR3 protein. The sample consists of thousands of distinct CDR3 sequences, 30% to 35% of them appearing once. Input material: CD4+ T cells from blood, cultured in vitro. Receptor source: a human donor in good health.

This clonotype appeared a single time. The J gene is TRBJ1-2, the V gene TRBV5-1; D is possibly TRBD1 (6 bases). V was shortened by 0 bases and J by 2 bases, with 8 bases between the two germline ends. In germline, CDR1 is SGHRS, CDR2 YFSETQ. The CDR3 spans 14 residues. The CDR3 nucleotides read TGCGCCAGCAGCTTGGGGGGGCCGAACTATGGCTACACCTTC. As protein: CASSLGGPNYGYTF. Full variable domain (rest looked up from reference TRBV5-1 and TRBJ1-2): KAGVTQTPRYLIKTRGQQVTLSCSPISGHRSVSWYQQTPGQGLQFLFEYFSETQRNKGNFPGRFSGRQFSNSRSEMNVSTLELGDSALYLCASSLGGPNYGYTFGSGTRLTVV.

In this sample, this clonotype turned up a few times. The J gene is TRBJ2-1, the V gene TRBV6-2 or TRBV6-3; 7 bases map to TRBD2. Per the germline V gene, CDR1 is MNHEY and CDR2 is SVGEGT. Germline trimming cut 4 bases from V and 8 bases from J; bases unmatched to any gene: 5. The CDR3 spans 13 residues. CDR3 region: CASSSATSYEQFF. In DNA, the CDR3 is TGTGCCAGCAGTTCTGCGACTAGCTATGAGCAGTTCTTC.

The J gene is TRBJ2-3, the V gene TRBV18; 8 nucleotides agree with TRBD1. Germline CDR1 reads KGHSH; CDR2 reads LQKENI. The CDR3 extends over 14 amino acids. V lost 3 bases, J lost 4 bases, and 3 bases stayed unmatched. The CDR3 sequence is CASSPVQGADTQYF. Written as DNA, the CDR3 is TGTGCCAGCTCACCGGTACAGGGGGCAGATACGCAGTATTTT.

This clonotype showed up just a few times. This rearrangement joins TRBV20-1 to TRBJ1-6; unclear D gene. The CDR3 totals 13 residues. V lost 8 bases, J lost 7 bases, and 15 bases lay in between. Germline CDR1 DFQATT, CDR2 SNEGSKA (reference sequence). The CDR3 sequence is CSHRHDGNSPLHF. CDR3 in DNA: TGCAGTCACCGCCACGACGGGAATTCACCCCTCCACTTT.

This sequence joins TRBV7-2 and TRBJ1-2; 8 nucleotides agree with TRBD1. CDR1 and CDR2 (germline): SGHTA, FQGNSA. V was clipped by 4 bases and J by 4 bases; unmatched bases: 5. CDR3 size: 14 residues. DNA for the CDR3: TGTGCCAGCAGCTCAAAGACAGGGGTCTATGGCTACACCTTC. This translates into CASSSKTGVYGYTF.

As for this clonotype: The junction shows a germline mismatch at one end, possibly a read error. V gene TRBV5-1 combines with J gene TRBJ2-5; D possibly corresponds to TRBD1 (7 bases). This CDR3 comprises 14 residues. Germline CDR1 reads SGHRS; CDR2 reads YFSETQ. The CDR3 nucleotides read TGCGCCGGCAGCCAGGGGGGCAGTGGGGAGACCCAGTACTTC. This encodes CAGSQGGSGETQYF.

This sequence joins TRBV19 and TRBJ2-7; TRBD1 aligns across 7 bases. The CDR3 loop spans 13 amino acids. The germline CDR1 and CDR2 sequences are LNHDA and SQIVND (reference sequence). Trimming took 4 bases from V and 8 from J; bases not matched to a gene: 8. CDR3 coding DNA: TGTGCCAGTAGTACCTCAACAGGGGACAAGCAGTACTTC. This sequence encodes CASSTSTGDKQYF.

This clonotype appeared a few times. V gene TRBV11-3 combines with J gene TRBJ1-1, with 9 bases lining up with TRBD1. The germline CDR1 and CDR2 sequences are SGHNT and YENEEA. This CDR3 spans 14 amino acids. With 4 bases clipped from V and 3 bases from J, the junction kept 3 bases outside the gene matches. CDR3 DNA: TGTGCCAGCAGCTCACAGGGGGCGGACACTGAAGCTTTCTTT. Translation: CASSSQGADTEAFF.

The chain employs TRBV12-3 or TRBV12-4 and TRBJ1-2; the D is unclear. The CDR3 covers 14 residues. Trimming removed 4 bases from V and 4 bases from J, with 13 bases in between. The DNA of the CDR3 is TGTGCCAGCAGTTGGGGAGAAACCTTCTATGGCTACACCTTC. This gives the protein CASSWGETFYGYTF.

The chain combines TRBV2 with TRBJ2-3, with D perhaps TRBD2 (5 bases). There are 17 residues in the CDR3. The germline V and J ends were trimmed by 4 bases and 0 bases, with 17 bases remaining between them. In germline, CDR1 is SNHLY, CDR2 FYNNEI. The CDR3 nucleotides are TGTGCCAGCAGTGGGGCCCAACTAGGATCTAGCACAGATACGCAGTATTTT. It specifies CASSGAQLGSSTDTQYF.

CDR3 amino acids: CASSLRQNSPLHF. DNA of the CDR3: TGTGCCAGCAGTTTGCGACAGAATTCACCCCTCCACTTT. The rearrangement links TRBV6-5 to TRBJ1-6, with D maybe TRBD1 (5 bases). V was shortened by 4 bases and J by 7 bases, with 8 bases between the two germline ends. Looked up from germline, CDR1 is MNHEY and CDR2 is SVGAGI. This CDR3 contains 13 residues.

J is TRBJ1-1 and V is TRBV20-1; D possibly corresponds to TRBD1 (5 bases). From germline, CDR1 is DFQATT and CDR2 SNEGSKA (reference sequence). The length of the CDR3 is 12 residues. Trimming left V 2 bases short and J 3 bases short, with 7 bases between. The CDR3 coding sequence is TGCAGTGCTAGACGGGGGGACACTGAAGCTTTCTTT. The encoded protein is CSARRGDTEAFF.

CDR3 nucleotide sequence: TGTGCCAGTAGTACGGGACAGGGTTACGATACGCAGTATTTT. Its translation: CASSTGQGYDTQYF. The gene calls are TRBV19 and TRBJ2-3; 9 bases match TRBD1. The CDR3 covers 14 residues. CDR1 is LNHDA and CDR2 is SQIVND in the germline V gene (reference sequence). V trimming: 4 bases; J trimming: 6 bases; junction bases outside the gene matches: 5.